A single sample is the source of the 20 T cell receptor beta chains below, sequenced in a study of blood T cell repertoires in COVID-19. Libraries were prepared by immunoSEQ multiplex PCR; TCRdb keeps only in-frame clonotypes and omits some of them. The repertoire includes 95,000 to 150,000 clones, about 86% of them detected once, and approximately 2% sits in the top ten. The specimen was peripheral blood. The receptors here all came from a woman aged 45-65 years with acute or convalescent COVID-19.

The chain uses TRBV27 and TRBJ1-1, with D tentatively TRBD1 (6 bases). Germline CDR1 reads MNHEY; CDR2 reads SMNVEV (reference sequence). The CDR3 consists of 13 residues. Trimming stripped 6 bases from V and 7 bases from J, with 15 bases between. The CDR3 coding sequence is TGTGCCAGCAGCCGACAGGAGGCAAGTGAAGCTTTCTTT. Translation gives CASSRQEASEAFF.

The CDR3 sequence: CASSAPIEPPTDTQYF. The CDR3 nucleotides are TGTGCCAGCAGCGCCCCCATAGAGCCTCCCACAGATACGCAGTATTTT. The chain recombines TRBV9 with TRBJ2-3; no clear D. The CDR3 runs to 16 residues. The V end was cut by 3 bases, the J end by 2 bases, with 16 bases between. Germline values: CDR1 SGDLS, CDR2 YYNGEE.

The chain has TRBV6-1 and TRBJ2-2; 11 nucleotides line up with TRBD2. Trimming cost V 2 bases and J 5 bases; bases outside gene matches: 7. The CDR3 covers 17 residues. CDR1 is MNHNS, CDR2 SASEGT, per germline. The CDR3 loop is CASSERASGRWTGELFF. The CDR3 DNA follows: TGTGCCAGCAGTGAAAGGGCTAGCGGGAGGTGGACCGGGGAGCTGTTTTTT.

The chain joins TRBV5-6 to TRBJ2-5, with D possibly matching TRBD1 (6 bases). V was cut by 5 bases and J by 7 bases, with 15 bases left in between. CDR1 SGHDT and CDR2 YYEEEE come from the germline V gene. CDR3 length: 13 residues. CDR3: CASSPQGGGTQYF. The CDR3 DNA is TGTGCCAGCAGTCCACAGGGTGGAGGGACCCAGTACTTC. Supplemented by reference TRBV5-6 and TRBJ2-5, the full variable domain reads DAGVTQSPTHLIKTRGQQVTLRCSPKSGHDTVSWYQQALGQGPQFIFQYYEEEERQRGNFPDRFSGHQFPNYSSELNVNALLLGDSALYLCASSPQGGGTQYFGPGTRLLVL.

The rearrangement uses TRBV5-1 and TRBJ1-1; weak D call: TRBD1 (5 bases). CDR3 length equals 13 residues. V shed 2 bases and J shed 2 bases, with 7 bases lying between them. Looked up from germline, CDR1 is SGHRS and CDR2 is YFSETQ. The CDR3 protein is CASSLGVNTEAFF. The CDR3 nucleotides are TGCGCCAGCAGCTTAGGGGTAAACACTGAAGCTTTCTTT.

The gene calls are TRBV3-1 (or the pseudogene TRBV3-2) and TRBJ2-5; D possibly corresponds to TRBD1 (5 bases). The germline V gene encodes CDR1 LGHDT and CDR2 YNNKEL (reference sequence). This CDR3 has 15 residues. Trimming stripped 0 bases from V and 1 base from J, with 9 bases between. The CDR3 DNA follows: TGTGCCAGCAGCCAAGATTTCAGGGCCCAAGAGACCCAGTACTTC. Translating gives CASSQDFRAQETQYF.

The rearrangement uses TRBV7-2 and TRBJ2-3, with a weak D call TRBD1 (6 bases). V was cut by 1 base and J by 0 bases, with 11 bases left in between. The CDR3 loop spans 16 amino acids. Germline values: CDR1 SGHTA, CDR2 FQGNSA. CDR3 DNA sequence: TGTGCCAGCAGCTTAGTGGGGGCCTCTAGCACAGATACGCAGTATTTT. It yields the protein CASSLVGASSTDTQYF. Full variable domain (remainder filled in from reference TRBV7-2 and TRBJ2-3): GAGVSQSPSNKVTEKGKDVELRCDPISGHTALYWYRQSLGQGLEFLIYFQGNSAPDKSGLPSDRFSAERTGGSVSTLTIQRTQQEDSAVYLCASSLVGASSTDTQYFGPGTRLTVL.

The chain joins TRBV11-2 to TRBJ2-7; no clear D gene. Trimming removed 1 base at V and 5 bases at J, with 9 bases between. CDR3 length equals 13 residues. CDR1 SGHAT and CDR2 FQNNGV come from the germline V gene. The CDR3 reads CASSLGLENEQYF. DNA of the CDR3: TGTGCCAGCAGCTTAGGCCTAGAAAACGAGCAGTACTTC.

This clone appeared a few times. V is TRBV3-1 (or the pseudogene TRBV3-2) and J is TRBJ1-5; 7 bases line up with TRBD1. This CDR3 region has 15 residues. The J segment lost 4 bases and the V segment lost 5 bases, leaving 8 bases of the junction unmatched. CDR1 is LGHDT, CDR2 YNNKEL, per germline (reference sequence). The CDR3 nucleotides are TGTGCCAGCAGCGCACGACAGGGAAAGAATCAGCCCCAGCATTTT. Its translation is CASSARQGKNQPQHF.

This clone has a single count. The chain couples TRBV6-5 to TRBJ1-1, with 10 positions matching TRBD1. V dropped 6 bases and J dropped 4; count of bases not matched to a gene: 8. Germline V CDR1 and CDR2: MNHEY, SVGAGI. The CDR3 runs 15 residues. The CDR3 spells CASRSGQGLSTEAFF. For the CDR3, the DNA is TGTGCCAGCAGGTCGGGACAGGGGCTGAGCACTGAAGCTTTCTTT.

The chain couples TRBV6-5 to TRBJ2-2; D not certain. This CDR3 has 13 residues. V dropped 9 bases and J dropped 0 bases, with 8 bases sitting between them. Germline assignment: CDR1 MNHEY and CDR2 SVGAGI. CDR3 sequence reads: CASEETNTGELFF. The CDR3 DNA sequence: TGTGCCAGTGAAGAGACGAACACCGGGGAGCTGTTTTTT.

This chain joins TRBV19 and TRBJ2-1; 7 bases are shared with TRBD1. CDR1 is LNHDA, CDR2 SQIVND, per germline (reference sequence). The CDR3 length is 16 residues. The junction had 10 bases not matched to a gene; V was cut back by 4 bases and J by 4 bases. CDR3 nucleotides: TGTGCCAGTAGTAGGGGCGACAGGGATATTTACAATGAGCAGTTCTTC. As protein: CASSRGDRDIYNEQFF.

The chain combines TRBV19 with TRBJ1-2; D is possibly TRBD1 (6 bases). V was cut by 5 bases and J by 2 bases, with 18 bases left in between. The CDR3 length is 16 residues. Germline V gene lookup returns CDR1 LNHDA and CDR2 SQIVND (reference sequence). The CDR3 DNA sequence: TGTGCCAGTAGTCCCTCCGGGACAAAGGGGAACTATGGCTACACCTTC. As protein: CASSPSGTKGNYGYTF.

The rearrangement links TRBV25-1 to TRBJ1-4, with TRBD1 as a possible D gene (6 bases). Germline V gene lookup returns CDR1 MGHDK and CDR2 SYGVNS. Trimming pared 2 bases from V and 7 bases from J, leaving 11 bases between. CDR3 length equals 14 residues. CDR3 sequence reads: CASSEGGGLEKLFF. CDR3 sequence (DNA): TGTGCCAGCAGTGAAGGGGGGGGCCTTGAAAAACTGTTTTTT.

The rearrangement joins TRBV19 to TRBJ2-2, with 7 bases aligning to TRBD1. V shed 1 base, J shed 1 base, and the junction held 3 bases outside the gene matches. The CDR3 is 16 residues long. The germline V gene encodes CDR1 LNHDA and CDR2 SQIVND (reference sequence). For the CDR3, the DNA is TGTGCCAGTAGTATAGGACAGGGCTGGAACACCGGGGAGCTGTTTTTT. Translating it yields CASSIGQGWNTGELFF.

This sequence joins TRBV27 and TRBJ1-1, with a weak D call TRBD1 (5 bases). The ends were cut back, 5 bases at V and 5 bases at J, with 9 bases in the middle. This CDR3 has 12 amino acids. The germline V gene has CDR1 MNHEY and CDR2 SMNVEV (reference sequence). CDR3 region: CASSPRGTEAFF. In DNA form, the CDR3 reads TGTGCCAGCAGTCCCCGGGGGACTGAAGCTTTCTTT.

CDR3 coding DNA: TGTGCCAGCAGCGTAGGTACAGGCTGGCGACAAGAGACCCAGTACTTC. It specifies CASSVGTGWRQETQYF. The rearrangement joins TRBV9 to TRBJ2-5, with a possible D match to TRBD1 (5 bases). The CDR3 is made up of 16 amino acids. In germline, CDR1 is SGDLS, CDR2 YYNGEE. V lost 0 bases, J lost 2 bases, and 14 bases lay in between.

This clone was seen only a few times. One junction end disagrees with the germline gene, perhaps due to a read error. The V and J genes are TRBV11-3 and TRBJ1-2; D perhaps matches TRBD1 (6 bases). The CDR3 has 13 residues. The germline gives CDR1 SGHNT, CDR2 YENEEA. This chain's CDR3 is CASSVDRNYGYTF. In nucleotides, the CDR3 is TGTGCCAGCAGCGTAGACAGGAACTATGGCTACACCTTC.

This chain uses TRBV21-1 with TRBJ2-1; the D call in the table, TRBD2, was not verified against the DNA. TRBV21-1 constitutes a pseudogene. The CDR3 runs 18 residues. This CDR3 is CASSPRTSGGARSNEQFF. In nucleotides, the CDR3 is TGTGCCAGCAGCCCCAGGACTAGCGGGGGGGCGAGGAGCAATGAGCAGTTCTTC.

The CDR3 loop reads CASSIGGKNQPQHF. CDR3 DNA sequence: TGTGCCAGTAGTATAGGAGGGAAGAATCAGCCCCAGCATTTT. The V call is TRBV19, the J call TRBJ1-5; D unclear. Germline V CDR1 and CDR2: LNHDA, SQIVND (reference sequence). The CDR3 spans 14 residues. Trimming left V 1 base short and J 4 bases short, with 8 bases between.